This T cell receptor beta chain is from a study of cytomegalovirus exposure and HLA in healthy donors. Germline V gene lookup returns CDR1 SGDLS and CDR2 YYNGEE. The CDR3 runs 14 residues. V dropped 7 bases and J dropped 1 base, with 13 bases sitting between them. Study-level findings and limits: A list of approximately 160 TCR beta chains associated with cytomegalovirus was given.

Both 60 Vbeta primers and 13 Jbeta primers went into the PCR. Profiled with immunoSEQ multiplex PCR; TCRdb holds only in-frame clones, not every one. The sample consists of about 110,000 clones, around 76% of them appearing once. This clone has just a few counts. Its antigen remains unidentified. The sequence was collected from a man younger than 40 in good health and CMV-seropositive. This chain connects TRBV9 to TRBJ2-3, with unresolved D. Source material: PBMCs. CDR3 residues: CASGPYGGTDTQYF. The CDR3, as DNA: TGTGCCAGCGGGCCCTACGGCGGCACAGATACGCAGTATTTT.